This T cell receptor (beta chain) was identified during a study of blood T cell repertoires in COVID-19. About the research overall: The study drew acute and convalescent COVID-19 samples from the United States, Italy and Spain.

Authors' processing steps: The assay estimated nucleated cells by amplifying reference gene primers. TCRdb's table, derived via immunoSEQ multiplex PCR, lists solely in-frame clones and lacks some. Clonal size and the V and J genes are those of that table, whereas D and trimming came from the DNA. The table has about 250,000 clones, around 85% seen once; the top ten hold around 1%. While infection was still active, Seattle patients were enrolled and then followed longitudinally. The germline gives CDR1 MDHEN, CDR2 SYDVKM. V was clipped by 10 bases and J by 5 bases; unmatched bases: 6. The CDR3 is 14 amino acids.

This chain joins TRBV28 and TRBJ2-3; 13 nucleotides line up with TRBD2. The clonotype was recovered from a human donor with COVID-19, enrolled during active disease. The donor label of this sample is uncertain. The specimen sequenced was peripheral blood. The CDR3: CATEGLAGIDTQYF. The CDR3 DNA is TGTGCCACAGAGGGACTAGCGGGAATAGATACGCAGTATTTT. Full variable domain (rest looked up from reference TRBV28 and TRBJ2-3): DVKVTQSSRYLVKRTGEKVFLECVQDMDHENMFWYRQDPGLGLRLIYFSYDVKMKEKGDIPEGYSVSREKKERFSLILESASTNQTSMYLCATEGLAGIDTQYFGPGTRLTVL.